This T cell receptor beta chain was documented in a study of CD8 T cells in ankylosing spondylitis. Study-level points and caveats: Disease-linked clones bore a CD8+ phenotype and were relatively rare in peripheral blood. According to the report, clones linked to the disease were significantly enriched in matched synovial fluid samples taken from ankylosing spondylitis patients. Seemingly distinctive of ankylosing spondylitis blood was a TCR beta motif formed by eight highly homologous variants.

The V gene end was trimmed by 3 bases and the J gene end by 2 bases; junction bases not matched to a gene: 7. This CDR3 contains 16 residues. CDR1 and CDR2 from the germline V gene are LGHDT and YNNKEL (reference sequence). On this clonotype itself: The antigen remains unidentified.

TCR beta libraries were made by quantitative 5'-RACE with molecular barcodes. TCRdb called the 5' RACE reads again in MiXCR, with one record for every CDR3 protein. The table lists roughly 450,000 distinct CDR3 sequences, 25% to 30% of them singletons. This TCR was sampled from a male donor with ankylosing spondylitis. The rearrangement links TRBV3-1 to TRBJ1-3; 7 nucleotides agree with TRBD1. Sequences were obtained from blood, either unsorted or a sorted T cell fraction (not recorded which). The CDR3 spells CASSQNPGGTGNTIYF. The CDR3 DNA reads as TGTGCCAGCAGCCAGAACCCAGGGGGTACTGGAAACACCATATATTTT.